The 18 T cell receptor beta chains below come from one sample, sequenced in a study of blood T cell repertoires in COVID-19. Measured with immunoSEQ multiplex PCR; TCRdb has only the in-frame clones, and not every one. This repertoire shows approximately 210,000 clones, less than 90% found once; its top ten account for 1.5% to 2%. Sequencing used peripheral blood. These TCRs come from a man between 35 and 55 years old with active or convalescent COVID-19.

V usage is TRBV7-2 and J usage is TRBJ1-6; D gene uncertain. Per germline, CDR1 SGHTA and CDR2 FQGNSA. Trimming left V 1 base short and J 13 bases short, with 11 bases between. The CDR3 covers 13 residues. The CDR3 bases are TGTGCCAGCAGCTTAGATTGGAGGAGTCCCCTCCACTTT. It translates to CASSLDWRSPLHF.

The chain links TRBV27 to TRBJ1-4, with 7 bases that match TRBD1. CDR3 length: 15 amino acids. Germline loops: CDR1 MNHEY, CDR2 SMNVEV (reference sequence). V gave up 4 bases and J gave up 8 bases; unmatched junction bases: 10. The CDR3 reads CASSSLTGPREKLFF. In DNA form, the CDR3 reads TGTGCCAGCAGTTCCCTGACAGGGCCCCGCGAAAAACTGTTTTTT.

J is TRBJ1-2 and V is TRBV19; maybe TRBD1 (6 bases). The CDR3 runs to 12 residues. Germline V CDR1 and CDR2: LNHDA, SQIVND (reference sequence). Trimming removed 5 bases from V and 6 bases from J, with 10 bases in between. The CDR3 region has the DNA TGTGCCAGTAGTCCGCCAGGGGATGGCTACACCTTC. Its translation: CASSPPGDGYTF.

Only one count was recorded for this clone. The rearrangement joins TRBV9 to TRBJ2-7, with 7 bases aligning to TRBD2. Germline CDR1 SGDLS, CDR2 YYNGEE. Trimming removed 0 bases from V and 3 bases from J; junction bases left unmatched: 6. The length of the CDR3 is 15 residues. CDR3 sequence (DNA): TGTGCCAGCAGCGTAGGTGAGGGGAGGGTCTACGAGCAGTACTTC. It encodes CASSVGEGRVYEQYF.

The chain has TRBV19 and TRBJ2-1, with D possibly being TRBD2 (6 bases). This CDR3 has 17 residues. The V and J ends lost 9 bases and 4 bases respectively, with 25 bases between them. Germline CDR1 reads LNHDA; CDR2 reads SQIVND (reference sequence). The CDR3 nucleotides are TGTGCCAGCATAGACCGTTCCTGGGCTAGCGTGTACAATGAGCAGTTCTTC. Its protein is CASIDRSWASVYNEQFF.

The chain employs TRBV15 and TRBJ1-4; a possible D gene is TRBD1 (6 bases). The CDR3 totals 19 residues. The germline V gene encodes CDR1 LNHNV and CDR2 YYDKDF (reference sequence). V lost 0 bases, J lost 3 bases, and 20 bases lay in between. This CDR3 is CATSRDRTPQGTANEKLFF. CDR3 DNA sequence: TGTGCCACCAGCAGAGATAGAACCCCACAGGGCACGGCTAATGAAAAACTGTTTTTT.

The rearrangement links TRBV5-6 to TRBJ2-7, with D unresolved. Germline CDR1 reads SGHDT; CDR2 reads YYEEEE. The CDR3 is 14 amino acids. The V and J ends lost 1 base and 2 bases respectively, with 10 bases between them. CDR3 in amino acids: CASSLSSATYEQYF. The CDR3 coding sequence is TGTGCCAGCAGCTTGAGCAGCGCCACCTACGAGCAGTACTTC.

This chain joins TRBV15 and TRBJ2-7, with D possibly being TRBD1 (6 bases). This CDR3 has 14 residues. V was shortened by 1 base and J by 4 bases, with 11 bases between the two germline ends. In germline, CDR1 is LNHNV, CDR2 YYDKDF (reference sequence). CDR3 residues: CATSRASRGYEQYF. The CDR3 coding sequence is TGTGCCACCAGCAGAGCGTCAAGGGGGTACGAGCAGTACTTC.

This clone occurred once. The rearrangement joins TRBV5-1 to TRBJ2-2; 12 nucleotides align to TRBD1. V lost 1 base and J lost 3; bases outside the gene matches: 7. The germline V gene has CDR1 SGHRS and CDR2 YFSETQ. The CDR3 contains 18 residues. CDR3 residues: CASSLWGQGALDTGELFF. The CDR3 DNA is TGCGCCAGCAGCTTGTGGGGACAGGGGGCGCTGGACACCGGGGAGCTGTTTTTT.

This chain links TRBV3-1 (or the pseudogene TRBV3-2) with TRBJ1-4; D uncertain. Germline assignment: CDR1 LGHDT and CDR2 YNNKEL (reference sequence). V dropped 4 bases and J dropped 8 bases, with 11 bases sitting between them. The CDR3 sequence is 13 residues long. CDR3 region: CASSLGLGEKLFF. Written as DNA, the CDR3 is TGTGCCAGCAGCCTTGGACTGGGGGAAAAACTGTTTTTT.

Written as DNA, the CDR3 is TGTGCCAGCAGCCAAGGGGAGGGGCCCTATGGCTACACCTTC. It specifies CASSQGEGPYGYTF. This rearrangement joins TRBV3-1 (or the pseudogene TRBV3-2) to TRBJ1-2, with D tentatively TRBD1 (5 bases). Germline lookup yields CDR1 LGHDT and CDR2 YNNKEL (reference sequence). The CDR3 contains 14 residues. V was pared by 1 base and J by 4 bases, with 10 bases between.

The rearrangement links TRBV9 to TRBJ2-2; TRBD2 agrees at 9 bases. The CDR3 runs to 15 residues. V dropped 0 bases and J dropped 5; count of bases not matched to a gene: 2. CDR1 is SGDLS, CDR2 YYNGEE, per germline. The CDR3 protein is CASSVGTSVTGELFF. The CDR3 region has the DNA TGTGCCAGCAGCGTAGGGACTAGCGTAACCGGGGAGCTGTTTTTT.

The chain carries TRBV5-1 and TRBJ2-7; D unclear. Deletions cut 5 bases from V and 0 bases from J, with 9 bases between. CDR3 length: 13 amino acids. Germline V gene lookup returns CDR1 SGHRS and CDR2 YFSETQ. CDR3 region: CASSPTSSYEQYF. Here the CDR3 DNA reads TGCGCCAGCAGTCCCACGAGCTCCTACGAGCAGTACTTC.

A single count supports this clone. The V call is TRBV28, the J call TRBJ1-5, with TRBD1 identical over 9 bases. The CDR3 has 15 amino acids. With V trimmed by 4 bases and J by 9 bases, 10 bases remained unmatched. The germline V gene encodes CDR1 MDHEN and CDR2 SYDVKM. The CDR3 region has the DNA TGTGCCAGCAGTTCCGGGACAGGGCGCTGGGGGCCCCAGCATTTT. This translates into CASSSGTGRWGPQHF.

CDR3 nucleotide sequence: TGTGCCAGCAGCCAAGTCCGGACTAGGTTGGGTCCAGAGACCCAGTACTTC. This translates into CASSQVRTRLGPETQYF. The J gene is TRBJ2-5, the V gene TRBV4-2; TRBD2 matches at 7 bases. This CDR3 spans 17 amino acids. J was trimmed by 4 bases and V by 1 base; bases with no gene match: 12. Germline assignment: CDR1 LGHNA and CDR2 YNFKEQ.

V usage is TRBV14 and J usage is TRBJ2-3, with TRBD1 identical over 8 bases. From germline, CDR1 is SGHDN and CDR2 FVKESK. This CDR3 is 13 amino acids long. Unmatched junction bases numbered 6, after V lost 6 bases and J lost 7 bases. The CDR3 protein is CASRPTGVNTQYF. Written as DNA, the CDR3 is TGTGCCAGCAGGCCGACAGGGGTAAATACGCAGTATTTT. Full variable domain (missing parts from reference TRBV14 and TRBJ2-3): EAGVTQFPSHSVIEKGQTVTLRCDPISGHDNLYWYRRVMGKEIKFLLHFVKESKQDESGMPNNRFLAERTGGTYSTLKVQPAELEDSGVYFCASRPTGVNTQYFGPGTRLTVL.

The genes are TRBV28 and TRBJ1-5; TRBD1 matches at 9 bases. The CDR3 runs 14 residues. Germline CDR1 reads MDHEN; CDR2 reads SYDVKM. J was trimmed by 7 bases and V by 2 bases; bases with no gene match: 3. CDR3 region: CASSLRDRDQPQHF. The CDR3 region has the DNA TGTGCCAGCAGTTTACGGGACAGGGACCAGCCCCAGCATTTT. The variable domain in full, completed from reference TRBV28 and TRBJ1-5, reads DVKVTQSSRYLVKRTGEKVFLECVQDMDHENMFWYRQDPGLGLRLIYFSYDVKMKEKGDIPEGYSVSREKKERFSLILESASTNQTSMYLCASSLRDRDQPQHFGDGTRLSIL.

The chain carries TRBV7-2 and TRBJ1-1; D is unclear. V was cut by 5 bases and J by 0 bases, with 7 bases left in between. CDR3 length: 13 residues. The germline gives CDR1 SGHTA, CDR2 FQGNSA. The CDR3 is CASSPQLNTEAFF. The CDR3 bases are TGTGCCAGCAGCCCACAGCTGAACACTGAAGCTTTCTTT. The whole variable domain, filled in from reference TRBV7-2 and TRBJ1-1, reads GAGVSQSPSNKVTEKGKDVELRCDPISGHTALYWYRQSLGQGLEFLIYFQGNSAPDKSGLPSDRFSAERTGGSVSTLTIQRTQQEDSAVYLCASSPQLNTEAFFGQGTRLTVV.